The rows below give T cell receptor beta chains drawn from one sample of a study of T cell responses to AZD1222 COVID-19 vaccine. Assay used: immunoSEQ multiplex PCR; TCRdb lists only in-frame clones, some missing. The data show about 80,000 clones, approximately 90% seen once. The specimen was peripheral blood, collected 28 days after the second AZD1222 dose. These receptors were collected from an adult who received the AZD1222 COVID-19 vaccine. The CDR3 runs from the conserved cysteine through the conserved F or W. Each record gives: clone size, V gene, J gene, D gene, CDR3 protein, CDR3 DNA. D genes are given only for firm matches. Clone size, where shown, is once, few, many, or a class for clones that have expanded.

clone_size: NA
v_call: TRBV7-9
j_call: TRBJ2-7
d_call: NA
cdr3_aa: CASSYGFLDGHEQYF
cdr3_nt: TGTGCCAGCAGCTACGGGTTTTTAGATGGGCACGAGCAGTACTTC

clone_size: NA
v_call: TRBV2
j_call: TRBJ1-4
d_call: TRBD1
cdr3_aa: CARQGRNNEKLFF
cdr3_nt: TGTGCTAGACAGGGGCGGAATAATGAAAAACTGTTTTTT

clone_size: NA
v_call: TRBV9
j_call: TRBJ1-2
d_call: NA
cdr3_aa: CASSVGQGTYGYTF
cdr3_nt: TGTGCCAGCAGCGTAGGTCAGGGGACCTATGGCTACACCTTC

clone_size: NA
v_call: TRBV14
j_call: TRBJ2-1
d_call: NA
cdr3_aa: CASSQVRGAEQFF
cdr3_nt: TGTGCCAGCAGCCAAGTACGTGGCGCTGAGCAGTTCTTC

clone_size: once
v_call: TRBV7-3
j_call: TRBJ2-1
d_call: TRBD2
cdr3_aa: CASSLKFQAGVYNEQFF
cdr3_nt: TGTGCCAGCAGCTTAAAGTTTCAAGCGGGGGTTTACAATGAGCAGTTCTTC

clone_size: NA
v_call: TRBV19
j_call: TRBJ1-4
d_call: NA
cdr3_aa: CASRDSRNEKLFF
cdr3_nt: TGTGCCAGTAGGGACAGCAGAAATGAAAAACTGTTTTTT

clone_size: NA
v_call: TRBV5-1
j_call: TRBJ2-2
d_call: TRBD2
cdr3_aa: CASSPGTSGGGSTGELFF
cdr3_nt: TGCGCCAGCAGCCCGGGGACTAGCGGTGGTGGGAGCACCGGGGAGCTGTTTTTT

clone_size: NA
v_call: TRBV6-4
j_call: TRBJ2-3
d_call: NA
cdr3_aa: CASSGGHTDTQYF
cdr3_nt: TGTGCCAGCAGTGGGGGTCACACAGATACGCAGTATTTT

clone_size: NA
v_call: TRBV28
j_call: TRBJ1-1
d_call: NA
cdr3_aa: CASRLGQRVTEAFF
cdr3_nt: TGTGCCAGCAGGTTGGGGCAGAGAGTCACTGAAGCTTTCTTT

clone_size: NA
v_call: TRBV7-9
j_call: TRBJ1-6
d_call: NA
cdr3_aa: CATTPGVSPLHF
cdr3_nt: TGTGCCACAACCCCGGGGGTCTCACCCCTCCACTTT

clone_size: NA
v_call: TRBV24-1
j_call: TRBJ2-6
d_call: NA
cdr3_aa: CATAFSGANVLTF
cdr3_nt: TGTGCCACCGCCTTCTCTGGGGCCAACGTCCTGACTTTC

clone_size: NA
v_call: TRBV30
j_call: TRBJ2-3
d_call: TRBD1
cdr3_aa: CAWSAGTVTSTDTQYF
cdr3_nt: TGTGCCTGGAGTGCGGGGACAGTCACTAGCACAGATACGCAGTATTTT

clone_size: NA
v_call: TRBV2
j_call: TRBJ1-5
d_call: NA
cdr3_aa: CASSEGLSYQPQHF
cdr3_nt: TGTGCCAGCAGTGAAGGACTTAGCTATCAGCCCCAGCATTTT

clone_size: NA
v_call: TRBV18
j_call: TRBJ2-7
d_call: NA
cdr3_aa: CASSGEKSWDYEQYF
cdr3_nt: TGTGCCAGCTCGGGCGAGAAGTCGTGGGACTACGAGCAGTACTTC